A single sample is the source of the 2 T cell receptor beta chains below, sequenced in a study of CD8 T cells in Susac syndrome. Reverse transcription of about 0.5 to 1 ug RNA was carried out with random hexamers. Using its own MiXCR run on the immunoSEQ multiplex PCR reads, TCRdb lists one record per CDR3 protein. This table has approximately 270,000 distinct CDR3 sequences, 90% to 95% appearing once. What was sequenced was CD4+ T cells from PBMCs. Receptors were obtained from a human donor with multiple sclerosis.

The rearrangement links TRBV4-1 to TRBJ2-7; D is undetermined. The CDR3 consists of 12 residues. CDR1 and CDR2 from the germline V gene are MGHRA and YSYEKL. The V end lost 0 bases, the J end lost 6 bases, and 6 bases lay between the germline ends. CDR3 protein: CASSQDHPEQYV. The CDR3 coding sequence is TGCGCCAGCAGCCAAGACCACCCCGAGCAGTACGTC.

This chain links TRBV7-3 with TRBJ2-3, with 12 bases identical to TRBD2. The CDR3 extends over 15 amino acids. Trimming removed 5 bases from V and 6 bases from J; junction bases left unmatched: 6. The germline V gene encodes CDR1 SGHTA and CDR2 FQGTGA. CDR3 coding DNA: TGTGCCAGCAGCCCCCGACTAGCGGGGGTTGATACGCAGTATTTT. The encoded protein is CASSPRLAGVDTQYF.